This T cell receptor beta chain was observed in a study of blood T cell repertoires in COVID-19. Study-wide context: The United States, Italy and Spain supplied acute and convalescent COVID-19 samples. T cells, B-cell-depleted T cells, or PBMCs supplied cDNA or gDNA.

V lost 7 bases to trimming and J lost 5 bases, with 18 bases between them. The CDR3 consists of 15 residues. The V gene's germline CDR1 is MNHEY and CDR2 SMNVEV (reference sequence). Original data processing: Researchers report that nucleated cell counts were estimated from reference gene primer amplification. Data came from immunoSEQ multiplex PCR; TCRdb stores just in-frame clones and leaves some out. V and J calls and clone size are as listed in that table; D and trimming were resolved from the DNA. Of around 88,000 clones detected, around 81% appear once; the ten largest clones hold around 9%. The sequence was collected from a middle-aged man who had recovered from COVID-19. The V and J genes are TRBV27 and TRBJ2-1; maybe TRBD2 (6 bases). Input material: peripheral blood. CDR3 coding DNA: TGTGCCAGCACCCCCGGGGGTCTCGGACACAATGAGCAGTTCTTC. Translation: CASTPGGLGHNEQFF.